This section outlines one T cell receptor (beta chain) sequence together with its context. The data derive from a study of control samples from healthy donors and cancer patients. Sequencing was performed with immunoSEQ multiplex PCR; in TCRdb, only in-frame clones are kept and a portion is missing. The sample carries some 200,000 clones, 91% recorded once. V was pared by 0 bases and J by 7 bases, with 4 bases of the junction left unmatched. The CDR3 consists of 15 residues. Germline CDR1 and CDR2: MGHRA and YSYEKL. The receptor was isolated from a woman under 40 in good health. Sample: blood. This rearrangement joins TRBV4-1 to TRBJ1-4, with 8 nucleotides matching TRBD1. The chain's CDR3 is CASSQDRGRGEKLFF. The CDR3 DNA reads as TGCGCCAGCAGCCAAGACAGGGGGCGCGGTGAAAAACTGTTTTTT.